Below, one T cell receptor beta chain is given with its context. This specimen belongs to a study of T cell changes during pregnancy in multiple sclerosis. Sequencing used immunoSEQ multiplex PCR; TCRdb keeps in-frame clones, though not all of them. The repertoire has 100,000 to 110,000 clones, approximately 90% of them found once; the top ten carry 1.9%. Trimming took off 0 bases at V and 12 bases at J, with 15 bases between the two ends. The germline CDR1 and CDR2 sequences are SGHNT and YYREEE (reference sequence). This CDR3 contains 13 residues. This TCR was sampled from a female donor with multiple sclerosis, enrolled in a pregnancy study. Sample: peripheral blood, taken after pregnancy. The chain combines TRBV5-4 with TRBJ1-1, with D perhaps matching TRBD1 (5 bases). CDR3 protein: CASSLERRDVTFF. CDR3 in DNA: TGTGCCAGCAGCTTGGAACGGAGGGACGTGACTTTCTTT.